A single sample gave rise to the 9 T cell receptor beta chains below, sequenced in a study of T cells in tumors after PD-1 blockade (dated by TCRdb to the late 2010s). The time point label here, explained by the study, means: before anti-PD-1 therapy. The library was generated by the immunoSEQ multiplex PCR assay. TCRdb retrieved this table from immuneACCESS and kept in-frame rearrangements only. Not all clones are present; in checked studies, unresolved V genes account for under half, and no reason is known for the remainder. The sample includes roughly 60,000 clones, with roughly 77% observed a single time. Around an eighth of the sample belongs to the ten largest clones. Specimen: PBMCs, collected before anti-PD-1 treatment. The origin of the receptors is a human donor with basal cell carcinoma.

The gene calls are TRBV10-3 and TRBJ1-2; no firm D call. V gave up 4 bases and J gave up 3 bases, with 6 bases separating them. This CDR3 comprises 12 residues. Germline V gene lookup returns CDR1 ENHRY and CDR2 SYGVKD. This CDR3 is CAISAGDYGYTF. DNA of the CDR3: TGTGCCATCAGTGCCGGGGACTATGGCTACACCTTC.

The rearrangement joins TRBV6-5 to TRBJ2-5; D remains ambiguous. CDR1 and CDR2 from the germline V gene are MNHEY and SVGAGI. The CDR3 has 11 amino acids. The V gene lost 6 bases and the J gene lost 1 base, with 3 bases spanning the gap. CDR3 in DNA: TGTGCCAGCAGGACCCAAGAGACCCAGTACTTC. It encodes CASRTQETQYF.

This clone was observed many times. The chain employs TRBV4-1 and TRBJ2-7; 10 bases line up with TRBD1. Trimming took 4 bases from V and 6 from J; bases not matched to a gene: 15. CDR1 and CDR2 from the germline V gene are MGHRA and YSYEKL. The CDR3 runs 17 residues. The CDR3 DNA sequence: TGCGCCAGCAGCCTCATACTTTCCGGGACAGGGGTTCGCGAGCAGTACTTC. It is translated as CASSLILSGTGVREQYF.

V gene TRBV29-1 combines with J gene TRBJ1-2, with TRBD1 matching over 8 bases. The V gene end was trimmed by 7 bases and the J gene end by 5 bases; junction bases not matched to a gene: 6. The CDR3 totals 12 residues. Germline V gene lookup returns CDR1 SQVTM and CDR2 ANQGSEA. The CDR3 bases are TGCAGCGGAGGTGGACAGGGTTATGGCTACACCTTC. It yields the protein CSGGGQGYGYTF.

The chain couples TRBV11-3 to TRBJ1-4; D uncertain. The CDR3 is 15 residues long. The V end lost 5 bases, the J end lost 0 bases, and 10 bases lay between the germline ends. Germline V gives CDR1 SGHNT, CDR2 YENEEA. CDR3 region: CASSRTGSTNEKLFF. CDR3 sequence (DNA): TGTGCCAGCAGCCGAACCGGGTCAACTAATGAAAAACTGTTTTTT.

The chain carries TRBV12-3 or TRBV12-4 and TRBJ2-2; D ambiguous. Trimming took 3 bases from V and 5 from J, leaving 4 bases between them. There are 12 residues in the CDR3. The CDR3 sequence is CASSFGTGELFF. CDR3 coding DNA: TGTGCCAGCAGTTTTGGTACCGGGGAGCTGTTTTTT.

This CDR3 reads CASSRGGSDNEQFF. CDR3 nucleotides: TGTGCCAGCAGCCGTGGGGGGAGCGACAATGAGCAGTTCTTC. The chain combines TRBV7-2 with TRBJ2-1, with a weak D call TRBD2 (6 bases). CDR3 size: 14 residues. The germline V gene has CDR1 SGHTA and CDR2 FQGNSA. With 5 bases removed from V and 5 bases from J, the gap between germline ends came to 13 bases.

V gene TRBV5-1 combines with J gene TRBJ2-2; tentative D call: TRBD1 (5 bases). Per germline, CDR1 SGHRS and CDR2 YFSETQ. The length of the CDR3 is 14 residues. V was clipped by 1 base and J by 8 bases, with 12 bases between them. The chain's CDR3 is CASSLSAGLGELFF. CDR3 sequence (DNA): TGCGCCAGCAGCTTGTCGGCAGGGTTAGGGGAGCTGTTTTTT.

The CDR3 sequence is CASSLRAQGTDTQYF. The CDR3 coding sequence is TGTGCCAGCAGCTTACGGGCCCAGGGGACAGATACGCAGTATTTT. The chain combines TRBV7-2 with TRBJ2-3; maybe TRBD1 (6 bases). The V and J ends lost 2 bases and 3 bases respectively, with 12 bases between them. CDR1 and CDR2 from the germline V gene are SGHTA and FQGNSA. The CDR3 is 15 residues long.